The clone carrying this TCR beta chain turned up a few times. Antigen unknown. This sample is part of a study of response to subunit inactivated influenza vaccine. Each CDR3 protein is one row after TCRdb ran MiXCR on the RT-PCR reads. The sample records hundreds of thousands of distinct CDR3 sequences, approximately 12% being singletons. Points from the study as a whole: With each seasonal influenza vaccination, the authors suggested, few new T cells are recruited.

The CDR3 is 13 residues long. V shed 1 base and J shed 9 bases, with 10 bases lying between them. In germline, CDR1 is SEHNR, CDR2 FQNEAQ (reference sequence). This chain connects TRBV7-9 to TRBJ2-1, with no clear D. Sequences were derived from PBMCs from blood, sampled 35 to 45 days after vaccination. This sequence was found in a man aged 50 to 59 who received an inactivated influenza vaccine. The CDR3 loop reads CASSLDLATEQFF. The CDR3 nucleotides are TGTGCCAGCAGCTTAGATCTGGCCACTGAGCAGTTCTTC.